This is a list of T cell receptor beta chains from one sample in a study of OX40 agonist ivuxolimab in advanced cancers. Repertoires were generated with immunoSEQ multiplex PCR, while TCRdb's copy carries only in-frame clones and drops some. Of 20,000 to 25,000 clones in the sample, roughly 84% were seen once. The source material was CD4+ or CD8+ T cells sorted from blood, sampled in a trial of the OX40 agonist ivuxolimab. These TCRs come from an adult with an advanced solid tumor such as melanoma, head and neck, liver or kidney cancer. Both conserved end residues are part of each CDR3. The D gene is left open where the match is weak. Clone size is given for some rows only: seen once, a few or many times, or a class if the clone is expanded.

J gene	clone size	V gene	D gene	CDR3 length	CDR3 DNA	CDR3 protein
TRBJ2-7	-	TRBV5-8	-	12	TGTGCCAGCAGCTTGGGACTCTACGAGCAGTACTTC	CASSLGLYEQYF
TRBJ2-3	-	TRBV12-5	TRBD2	14	TGTGCTAGTGGTTGGGGGACTATCACAGATACGCAGTATTTT	CASGWGTITDTQYF
TRBJ2-5	-	TRBV7-9	-	17	TGTGCCAGCAGCGTGAGGGGGGATCTCTTGGGCCAAGAGACCCAGTACTTC	CASSVRGDLLGQETQYF
TRBJ2-7	-	TRBV27	-	15	TGTGCCAGCAGTTTAGGGGGTCAGGGCTCCTACGAGCAGTACTTC	CASSLGGQGSYEQYF
TRBJ2-3	-	TRBV7-9	TRBD2	17	TGTGCCAGCAGCTTAGCCCCCGGGGGGGGGAGCACAGATACGCAGTATTTT	CASSLAPGGGSTDTQYF
TRBJ2-1	-	TRBV29-1	-	14	TGCACCGCGAGGGCGTTGAGCTCCTACAATGAGCAGTTCTTC	CTARALSSYNEQFF
TRBJ2-7	-	TRBV5-6	TRBD2	17	TGTGCCAGCAGCTGGGGGCGGGAGGGCCGCCCCGATTACGAGCAGTACTTC	CASSWGREGRPDYEQYF
TRBJ2-1	-	TRBV5-4	TRBD2	12	TGTGCCAGCAGTTGGACTAGCAATGAGCAGTTCTTC	CASSWTSNEQFF
TRBJ1-2	-	TRBV28	TRBD1	15	TGTGCCAGCAGTTTGAGGGGGCCCCTTACGAACGGCTACACCTTC	CASSLRGPLTNGYTF
TRBJ2-7	-	TRBV14	-	15	TGTGCCAGCAGCCAAGAACACGCAAGCTCCTACGAGCAGTACTTC	CASSQEHASSYEQYF
TRBJ1-2	-	TRBV7-3	-	13	TGTGCCAGCAGCTTATACGGGGGTACTGGCTACACCTTC	CASSLYGGTGYTF
TRBJ1-1	-	TRBV10-1	TRBD1	17	TGCGCCAGCAGTGAGTCGAACGCAGGGGGCTGGAACACTGAAGCTTTCTTT	CASSESNAGGWNTEAFF
TRBJ2-7	-	TRBV27	TRBD2	15	TGTGCCAGCAGTCCGCGGACTAGCGGGAGCTACGAGCAGTACTTC	CASSPRTSGSYEQYF
TRBJ2-6	-	TRBV7-9	TRBD1	15	TGTGCCGGCGTTACAGGGGGCCCTGGGGCCAACGTCCTGACTTTC	CAGVTGGPGANVLTF
TRBJ2-1	-	TRBV7-9	-	11	TGTGCCACGCGAAGCGGTTTTGAGCAGTTCTTC	CATRSGFEQFF
TRBJ2-3	-	TRBV10-3	TRBD2	16	TGTGCCATCAGGGCCGGGACTAGCGGGGTCACAGATACGCAGTATTTT	CAIRAGTSGVTDTQYF
TRBJ2-1	-	TRBV10-2	TRBD2	14	TGCGCCAGCCAACTAGCGGGAGTACGGAATGAGCAGTTCTTC	CASQLAGVRNEQFF
TRBJ2-1	once	TRBV28	-	14	TGTGCCAGCAGCCTCCCCGAGCGCGGGGATGAGCAGTTCTTC	CASSLPERGDEQFF
TRBJ2-7	-	TRBV11-2	TRBD1	16	TGTGCCAGCAGCTTAGAAATATCAGGGGGCTACTACGAGCAGTACTTC	CASSLEISGGYYEQYF
TRBJ2-1	-	TRBV6-4	-	14	TGTGCCAGCAGCCCCTCGCTGGGCTACAATGAGCAGTTCTTC	CASSPSLGYNEQFF
TRBJ1-6	-	TRBV2	TRBD1	14	TGTGCCATTGACCCCGGGACAGCATATTCACCCCTCCACTTT	CAIDPGTAYSPLHF
TRBJ2-7	-	TRBV4-2	TRBD2	16	TGTGCCAGCAGCCAACCTACTAGCGGCGGGGCCTACGAGCAGTACTTC	CASSQPTSGGAYEQYF
TRBJ1-4	-	TRBV7-6	-	15	TGTGCCAGCAGGCCTGGTCGGGGGGTCAATGAAAAACTGTTTTTT	CASRPGRGVNEKLFF
TRBJ1-1	once	TRBV4-2	-	16	TGTGCCAGCAGCCAAGGACTAGGGATCATGAACACTGAAGCTTTCTTT	CASSQGLGIMNTEAFF
TRBJ2-2	-	TRBV25-1	-	10	TGTGCCAGCAGGGGGGGGGAGCTGTTTTTT	CASRGGELFF
TRBJ2-5	-	TRBV4-1	-	15	TGCGCCAGCAGCCAAGTTGGAAGGGGAAAAGAGACCCAGTACTTC	CASSQVGRGKETQYF
TRBJ1-4	-	TRBV28	TRBD1	14	TGTGCCAGCACCGGACAGGAGGGAAATGAAAAACTGTTTTTT	CASTGQEGNEKLFF
TRBJ2-5	-	TRBV27	TRBD1	16	TGTGCCAGCAGCACCACCTGGACAGGCTTGCAAGAGACCCAGTACTTC	CASSTTWTGLQETQYF
TRBJ2-7	-	TRBV7-9	-	15	TGTGCCAGCAGGGCCGGGACCGATCCTCGGTACGAGCAGTACTTC	CASRAGTDPRYEQYF